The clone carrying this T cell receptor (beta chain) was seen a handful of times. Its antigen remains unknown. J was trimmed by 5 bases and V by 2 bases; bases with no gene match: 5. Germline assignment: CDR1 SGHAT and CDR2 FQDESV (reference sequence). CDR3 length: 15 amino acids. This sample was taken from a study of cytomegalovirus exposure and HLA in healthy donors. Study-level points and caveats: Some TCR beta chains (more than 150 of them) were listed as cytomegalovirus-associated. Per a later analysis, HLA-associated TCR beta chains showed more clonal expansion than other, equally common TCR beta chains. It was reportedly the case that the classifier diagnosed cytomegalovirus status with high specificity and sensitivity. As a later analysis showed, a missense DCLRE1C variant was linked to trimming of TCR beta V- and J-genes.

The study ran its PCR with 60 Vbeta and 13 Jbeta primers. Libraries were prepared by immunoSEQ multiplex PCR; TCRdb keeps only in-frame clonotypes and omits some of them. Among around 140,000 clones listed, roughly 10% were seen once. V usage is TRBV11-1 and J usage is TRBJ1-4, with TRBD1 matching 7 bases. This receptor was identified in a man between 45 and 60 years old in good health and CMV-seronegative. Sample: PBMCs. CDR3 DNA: TGTGCCAGCAGCTTAACGGGACAGATAAATGAAAAACTGTTTTTT. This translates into CASSLTGQINEKLFF.